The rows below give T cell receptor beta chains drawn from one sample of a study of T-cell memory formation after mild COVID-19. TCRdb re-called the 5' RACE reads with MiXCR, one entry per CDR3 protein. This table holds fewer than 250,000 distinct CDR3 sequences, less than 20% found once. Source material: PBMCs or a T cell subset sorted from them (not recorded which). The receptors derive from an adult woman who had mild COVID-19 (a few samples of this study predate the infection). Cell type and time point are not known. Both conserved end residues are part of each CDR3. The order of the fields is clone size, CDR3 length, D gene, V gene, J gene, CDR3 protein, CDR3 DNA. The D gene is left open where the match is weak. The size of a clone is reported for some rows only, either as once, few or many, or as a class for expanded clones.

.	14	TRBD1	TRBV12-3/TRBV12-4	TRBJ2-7	CASSYGTGVSEQYF	TGTGCCAGCAGTTATGGGACAGGGGTATCCGAGCAGTACTTC
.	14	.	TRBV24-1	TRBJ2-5	CATSDRATQETQYF	TGTGCCACCAGTGACCGGGCCACCCAAGAGACCCAGTACTTC
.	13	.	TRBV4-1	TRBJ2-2	CASRDRNTGELFF	TGCGCCAGCAGGGACAGGAACACCGGGGAGCTGTTTTTT
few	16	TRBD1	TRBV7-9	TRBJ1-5	CASSLSHRGANQPQHF	TGTGCCAGCAGCTTATCTCACAGGGGGGCGAATCAGCCCCAGCATTTT
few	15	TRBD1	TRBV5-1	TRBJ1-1	CASSLGTGYGTEAFF	TGCGCCAGCAGCTTGGGGACAGGGTATGGCACTGAAGCTTTCTTT
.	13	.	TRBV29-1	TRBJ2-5	CSVERGSLETQYF	TGCAGCGTTGAGAGAGGGTCACTAGAGACCCAGTACTTC
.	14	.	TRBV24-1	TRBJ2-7	CATSDPGSVYEQYF	TGTGCCACCAGTGACCCCGGGTCTGTCTACGAGCAGTACTTC
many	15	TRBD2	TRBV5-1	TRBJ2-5	CASSPGTRVKETQYF	TGCGCCAGCAGCCCCGGGACTAGGGTAAAAGAGACCCAGTACTTC
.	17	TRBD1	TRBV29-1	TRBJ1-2	CSVEDPSMTGSAYGYTF	TGCAGCGTTGAGGACCCTTCAATGACAGGGTCGGCCTATGGCTACACCTTC
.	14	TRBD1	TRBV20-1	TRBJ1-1	CSAGTDRTNTEAFF	TGCAGTGCCGGGACGGACAGGACGAACACTGAAGCTTTCTTT
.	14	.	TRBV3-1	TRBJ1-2	CASSPRVVGYGYTF	TGTGCCAGCAGCCCCCGAGTAGTAGGCTATGGCTACACCTTC
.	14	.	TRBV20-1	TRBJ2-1	CSAREGGNYNEQFF	TGCAGTGCTAGAGAGGGGGGAAACTACAATGAGCAGTTCTTC
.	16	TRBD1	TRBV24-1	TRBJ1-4	CATSEPPGDRGEKLFF	TGTGCCACCAGTGAGCCCCCAGGGGACAGGGGTGAAAAACTGTTTTTT
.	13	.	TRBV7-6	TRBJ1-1	CASSHDLNTEAFF	TGTGCCAGCAGCCACGACTTGAACACTGAAGCTTTCTTT
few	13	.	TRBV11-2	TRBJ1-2	CASSHLTGNGYTF	TGTGCCAGCAGCCACCTGACCGGAAATGGCTACACCTTC
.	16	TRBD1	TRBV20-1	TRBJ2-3	CSASVPTGGRADTQYF	TGCAGTGCTAGTGTACCGACAGGGGGGAGGGCAGATACGCAGTATTTT
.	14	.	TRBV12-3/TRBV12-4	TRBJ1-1	CASSLVAGAGEAFF	TGTGCCAGCAGTTTGGTCGCTGGGGCAGGGGAAGCTTTCTTT
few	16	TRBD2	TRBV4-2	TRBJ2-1	CASSQVGLAENNEQFF	TGTGCCAGCAGCCAAGTCGGGCTAGCGGAAAACAATGAGCAGTTCTTC
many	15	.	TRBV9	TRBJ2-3	CASSSSGSATDTQYF	TGTGCCAGCTCCTCCTCGGGTAGCGCGACAGATACGCAGTATTTT
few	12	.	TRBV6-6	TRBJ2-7	CASSYQGSGQYF	TGTGCCAGCAGTTACCAGGGGTCGGGGCAGTACTTC
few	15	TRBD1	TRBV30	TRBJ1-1	CAWTHKGQMNTEAFF	TGTGCCTGGACCCACAAGGGACAGATGAACACTGAAGCTTTCTTT
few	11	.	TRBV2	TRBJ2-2	CASKRGGELFF	TGTGCCAGCAAAAGAGGCGGGGAGCTGTTTTTT
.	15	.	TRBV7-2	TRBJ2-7	CASSPRGGRLSEQYF	TGTGCCAGCAGCCCCAGGGGGGGGAGGTTGTCCGAGCAGTACTTC
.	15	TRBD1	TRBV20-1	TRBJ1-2	CSAPTGTGNNYGYTF	TGCAGTGCTCCCACCGGGACAGGAAATAACTATGGCTACACCTTC
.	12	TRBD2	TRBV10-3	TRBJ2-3	CAIGTSLLTQYF	TGTGCCATCGGGACTAGCCTTCTCACGCAGTATTTT
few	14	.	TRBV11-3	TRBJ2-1	CASRSQGLGGEQFF	TGTGCCAGCCGTTCGCAGGGGTTGGGTGGTGAGCAGTTCTTC
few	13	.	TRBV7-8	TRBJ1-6	CASSFLQDSPLHF	TGTGCCAGCAGCTTTCTTCAAGATTCACCCCTCCACTTT
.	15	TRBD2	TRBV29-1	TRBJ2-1	CSVRLSGGSYNEQFF	TGCAGCGTTCGCTTGTCGGGGGGGTCCTACAATGAGCAGTTCTTC
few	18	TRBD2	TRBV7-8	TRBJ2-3	CASSPYHRAGTSTDTQYF	TGTGCCAGCAGCCCATACCATCGAGCGGGAACTAGCACAGATACGCAGTATTTT
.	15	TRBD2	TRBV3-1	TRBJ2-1	CASSPLTSGRTEQFF	TGTGCCAGCAGCCCCCTGACTAGCGGGAGGACTGAGCAGTTCTTC
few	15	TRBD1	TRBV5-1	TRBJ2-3	CASSLLGTDTDTQYF	TGCGCCAGCAGCTTGTTGGGGACAGACACAGATACGCAGTATTTT
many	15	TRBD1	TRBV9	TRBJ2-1	CASSAPGTGSLGQFF	TGTGCCAGCAGCGCTCCCGGGACAGGGAGCCTTGGGCAGTTCTTC